This TCR beta chain was identified in a study of shared clonotypes between healthy human individuals. Assay execution took place at the deep level. Profiling relied on immunoSEQ multiplex PCR, and the TCRdb table lists in-frame clones only, not all of them. The table has about 2.1 million clones, over 85% seen once. Details on this clone: Its antigen is unidentified.

General study points: What naive subsets generally showed was a larger estimated richness than memory subsets showed. Around 4.7% was the fraction of naive CD4 clonotypes found shared across several donors. Only a few donors were included, so the genetic and exposure-history diversity represented was limited.

Naive-designated CD8 cells lacked CD45RO, were positively enriched for CCR7, and omitted terminally differentiated effector memory CD45RA+ cells. Germline V gene lookup returns CDR1 SEHNR and CDR2 FQNEAQ (reference sequence). Trimming shortened V by 2 bases and J by 4 bases, and 14 bases separated the two germline ends. This CDR3 has 15 residues. The origin of this receptor is a man aged 18 to 30 in good health. Some clones in this sample may be carry-over from other donors' samples. The chain links TRBV7-9 to TRBJ2-5; the D gene could be TRBD1 or TRBD2 (5 bases each). Sequencing was done on a sample of naive CD8+ T cells from PBMCs. CDR3 region: CASSLRDGGRETQYF. Here the CDR3 DNA reads TGTGCCAGCAGCTTAAGGGACGGTGGGCGAGAGACCCAGTACTTC. Variable domain in full (rest from reference TRBV7-9 and TRBJ2-5): DTGVSQNPRHKITKRGQNVTFRCDPISEHNRLYWYRQTLGQGPEFLTYFQNEAQLEKSRLLSDRFSAERPKGSFSTLEIQRTEQGDSAMYLCASSLRDGGRETQYFGPGTRLLVL.